The source of this T cell receptor (beta chain) is a study of blood T cell repertoires in COVID-19. Participant age was 18 to 89 years, and participants resided in about two dozen US areas. Two negative PCRs, clearance, or symptom resolution characterized the recovered Cohort 3 donors. Libraries were prepared by immunoSEQ multiplex PCR; TCRdb keeps only in-frame clonotypes and omits some of them. The table has around 280,000 clones, around 88% seen once; the top ten hold 6%. Germline V CDR1 and CDR2: GTSNPN, SVGIG (reference sequence). The V end lost 6 bases, the J end lost 3 bases, and 18 bases lay between the germline ends. The CDR3 is 14 residues long.

V is TRBV30 and J is TRBJ2-7; D is possibly TRBD2 (7 bases). The material sequenced was PBMCs or T cells enriched from blood (not recorded which). This receptor was obtained from a woman in her thirties or forties who had recovered from COVID-19. The CDR3 DNA follows: TGTGCCTGCATCCGGGGGGCCGGTGTCTACGAGCAGTACTTC. Translation gives CACIRGAGVYEQYF.